This T cell receptor (beta chain) was documented in a study of Ad26.COV2.S vaccination and SARS-CoV-2 variants. The ends lost 5 bases at V and 5 bases at J; junction bases unmatched: 13. CDR3 length: 16 amino acids. The V gene's germline CDR1 is SGHTA and CDR2 FQGTGA. Data came from immunoSEQ multiplex PCR; TCRdb stores just in-frame clones and leaves some out. This sample has about 680,000 clones, with approximately 88% found just once. Specified treatment: approximately 18 received Ad26.COV2.S at low or high dose, single or two shots; 5 received placebo; per-sample allocation not given. Vaccine and placebo recipients were sampled on day 63 after the first injection.

Sequencing was performed on peripheral blood, taken in a trial of Ad26.COV2.S vaccine versus placebo. The chain couples TRBV7-3 to TRBJ2-5, with 8 bases matching TRBD2. This sequence was found in a person between 18 and 65 years old who received the Ad26.COV2.S COVID-19 vaccine or a placebo. The CDR3 bases are TGTGCCAGCAGCCCCCCCAGAGGACTAGCCGTTGAGACCCAGTACTTC. This translates into CASSPPRGLAVETQYF. Combining the CDR3 with reference TRBV7-3 and TRBJ2-5 gives the whole variable domain GAGVSQTPSNKVTEKGKYVELRCDPISGHTALYWYRQSLGQGPEFLIYFQGTGAADDSGLPNDRFFAVRPEGSVSTLKIQRTERGDSAVYLCASSPPRGLAVETQYFGPGTRLLVL.